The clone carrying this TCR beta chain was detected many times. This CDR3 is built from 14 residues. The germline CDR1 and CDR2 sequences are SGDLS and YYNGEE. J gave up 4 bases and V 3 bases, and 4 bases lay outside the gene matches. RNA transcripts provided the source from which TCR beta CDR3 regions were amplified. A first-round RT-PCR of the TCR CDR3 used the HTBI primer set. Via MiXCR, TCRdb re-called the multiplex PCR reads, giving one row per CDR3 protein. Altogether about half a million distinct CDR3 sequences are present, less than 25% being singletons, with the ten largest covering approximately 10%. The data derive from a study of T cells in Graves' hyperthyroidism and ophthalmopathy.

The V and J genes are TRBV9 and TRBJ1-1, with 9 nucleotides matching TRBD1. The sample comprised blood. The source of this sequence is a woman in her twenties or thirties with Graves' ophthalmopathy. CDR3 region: CASSEQGAFTEAFF. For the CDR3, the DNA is TGTGCCAGCAGCGAACAGGGGGCGTTCACTGAAGCTTTCTTT.